These 2 T cell receptor beta chains share one sample of origin, sequenced in a study of CD8 T cells in ankylosing spondylitis. Study observations and caveats: It appeared that ankylosing spondylitis blood was characterized by a TCR beta motif of several highly homologous variants.

No antigen is known for these receptors. TCRdb independently ran MiXCR on the 5' RACE reads; one entry per CDR3 protein. The repertoire holds more than 250,000 distinct CDR3 sequences, with under 8.5% as singletons. Sequenced sample: blood, either unsorted or a sorted T cell fraction (not recorded which). The receptors derive from a male donor with ankylosing spondylitis.

This chain uses TRBV2 with TRBJ2-3; D possibly corresponds to TRBD2 (6 bases). The CDR3 totals 14 residues. The V gene's germline CDR1 is SNHLY and CDR2 FYNNEI. V lost 6 bases and J lost 8, with 18 bases in between. CDR3 region: CASSALVGRSTQYF. The DNA for the CDR3 is TGTGCCAGCAGCGCTCTAGTGGGGAGGAGTACGCAGTATTTT.

The chain has TRBV20-1 and TRBJ1-2, with D perhaps matching TRBD1 (5 bases). Trimming cost V 6 bases and J 8 bases, with 13 bases left between them. CDR1 is DFQATT, CDR2 SNEGSKA, per germline (reference sequence). The CDR3 spans 11 residues. The CDR3 loop is CSARRDLGYTF. CDR3 nucleotide sequence: TGCAGTGCCAGAAGGGACCTGGGCTACACCTTC.